One and the same sample provided the 22 T cell receptor beta chains below, sequenced in a study of blood T cell repertoires in COVID-19. Only in-frame clones appear in the TCRdb table, and some are missing; sequencing was by immunoSEQ multiplex PCR. The sample yields around 100,000 clones, over 75% seen once. The sample taken for sequencing was peripheral blood. These TCRs come from a man over 45 with acute or convalescent COVID-19.

J is TRBJ2-3 and V is TRBV2; TRBD1 might be the D (6 bases). This CDR3 is built from 16 residues. Germline V gives CDR1 SNHLY, CDR2 FYNNEI. V lost 0 bases and J lost 2, with 12 bases in between. In DNA, the CDR3 is TGTGCCAGCAGTGAAGCGCAGGCAGGGGACACAGATACGCAGTATTTT. It is translated as CASSEAQAGDTDTQYF.

The chain uses TRBV11-2 and TRBJ2-1; 7 positions match TRBD2. The germline V gene has CDR1 SGHAT and CDR2 FQNNGV. The CDR3 runs 15 residues. The trim removed 4 bases at V and 9 bases at J, leaving 12 bases unmatched. Here the CDR3 reads CASSSPGRERGEQFF. The CDR3 nucleotides are TGTGCCAGCAGCTCGCCAGGGCGGGAGCGAGGTGAGCAGTTCTTC. The full variable domain, rest sourced from reference TRBV11-2 and TRBJ2-1, is EAGVAQSPRYKIIEKRQSVAFWCNPISGHATLYWYQQILGQGPKLLIQFQNNGVVDDSQLPKDRFSAERLKGVDSTLKIQPAKLEDSAVYLCASSSPGRERGEQFFGPGTRLTVL.

Concerning this clone itself: At one boundary the junction diverges from the germline segment, which might be a read error. The rearrangement links TRBV6-5 to TRBJ1-2; D unresolved. The CDR3 is 12 residues long. Germline V lookup: CDR1 MNHEY, CDR2 SVGAGI. In DNA form, the CDR3 reads TGTGCCAGCAGTTTGGGTAACTATGGCTACGCCTTC. Translating it yields CASSLGNYGYAF.

V is TRBV6-5 and J is TRBJ1-6; D unclear. Trimming pared 7 bases from V and 2 bases from J, leaving 6 bases between. CDR1 is MNHEY, CDR2 SVGAGI, per germline. CDR3 length: 13 residues. Here the CDR3 DNA reads TGTGCCAGCATGCGCGCCTATAATTCACCCCTCCACTTT. It encodes CASMRAYNSPLHF.

The chain is built from TRBV5-1 and TRBJ2-4; 8 bases are shared with TRBD2. V lost 0 bases and J lost 7; bases outside the gene matches: 9. The CDR3 has 16 residues. In germline, CDR1 is SGHRS, CDR2 YFSETQ. In DNA, the CDR3 is TGCGCCAGCAGCTTGGGGTCACTAGCGGTCTCGAACATTCAGTACTTC. Protein sequence: CASSLGSLAVSNIQYF.

The chain recombines TRBV14 with TRBJ1-2; unclear D gene. The CDR3 is made up of 11 amino acids. V was pared by 6 bases and J by 7 bases, with 9 bases between. Germline CDR1 reads SGHDN; CDR2 reads FVKESK. This CDR3 is CASSSGIGYTF. DNA of the CDR3: TGTGCCAGCAGTTCGGGGATTGGCTACACCTTC.

The chain employs TRBV11-3 and TRBJ2-1; 10 bases are shared with TRBD1. The length of the CDR3 is 14 residues. Unmatched junction bases numbered 8, after V lost 5 bases and J lost 10 bases. CDR1 and CDR2 from the germline V gene are SGHNT and YENEEA. CDR3 nucleotide sequence: TGTGCCAGCAGCAGCCGGGACAGGGGTGACGAGCAGTTCTTC. This encodes CASSSRDRGDEQFF.

The rearrangement joins TRBV3-1 (or the pseudogene TRBV3-2) to TRBJ2-5; TRBD1 agrees at 7 bases. CDR1 is LGHDT and CDR2 is YNNKEL in the germline V gene (reference sequence). The CDR3 totals 19 residues. With 0 bases clipped from V and 7 bases from J, the junction kept 20 bases outside the gene matches. CDR3 region: CASSQDGGVYRQGARTQYF. The CDR3 region has the DNA TGTGCCAGCAGCCAAGACGGCGGAGTGTATCGACAGGGAGCTCGGACCCAGTACTTC.

V gene TRBV30 combines with J gene TRBJ1-4; no reliable D call. V was shortened by 4 bases and J by 8 bases, with 14 bases between the two germline ends. This CDR3 comprises 13 residues. Per the germline V gene, CDR1 is GTSNPN and CDR2 is SVGIG (reference sequence). For the CDR3, the DNA is TGTGCCTGGACCCCGGGTCCCCGGGAAAAACTGTTTTTT. It encodes CAWTPGPREKLFF.

This clone was seen only once. V gene TRBV29-1 combines with J gene TRBJ2-2, with D hard to call. In germline, CDR1 is SQVTM, CDR2 ANQGSEA. The germline V and J ends were trimmed by 4 bases and 0 bases, with 18 bases remaining between them. The CDR3 covers 17 residues. Here the CDR3 DNA reads TGCAGCGTTGGGCGTCCAGGCTTATCAACGAACACCGGGGAGCTGTTTTTT. It codes for CSVGRPGLSTNTGELFF.

The chain has TRBV25-1 and TRBJ1-3; D is ambiguous. CDR1 is MGHDK, CDR2 SYGVNS, per germline. The CDR3 spans 12 residues. Trimming left V 4 bases short and J 2 bases short, with 3 bases between. CDR3 amino acids: CASSAAGNTIYF. The DNA of the CDR3 is TGTGCCAGCAGTGCGGCTGGAAACACCATATATTTT.

This clone has just one count. The genes are TRBV5-4 and TRBJ2-5; TRBD2 agrees at 11 bases. The CDR3 length is 17 residues. The V gene's germline CDR1 is SGHNT and CDR2 YYREEE (reference sequence). Unmatched junction bases numbered 13, after V lost 5 bases and J lost 4 bases. The CDR3: CASSLSGSGRASETQYF. The CDR3 DNA sequence: TGTGCCAGCAGTCTGAGTGGTAGCGGGAGGGCATCAGAGACCCAGTACTTC.

The CDR3 reads CASSLVTATNEKLFF. For the CDR3, the DNA is TGTGCCAGCAGCTTAGTAACGGCAACTAATGAAAAACTGTTTTTT. The chain employs TRBV11-2 and TRBJ1-4; no definite D call. Germline V gene data show CDR1 as SGHAT and CDR2 as FQNNGV. V lost 1 base, J lost 0 bases, and 6 bases lay in between. This CDR3 is 15 amino acids long.

The rearrangement joins TRBV11-3 to TRBJ2-7; 12 nucleotides match TRBD2. Unmatched junction bases numbered 5, after V lost 8 bases and J lost 3 bases. This CDR3 region has 14 residues. Germline V CDR1 and CDR2: SGHNT, YENEEA. The CDR3 coding sequence is TGTGCCAGCGGGAGACTAGCGGGAGTCTACGAGCAGTACTTC. Translated: CASGRLAGVYEQYF. Variable domain in full (rest from reference TRBV11-3 and TRBJ2-7): EAGVVQSPRYKIIEKKQPVAFWCNPISGHNTLYWYLQNLGQGPELLIRYENEEAVDDSQLPKDRFSAERLKGVDSTLKIQPAELGDSAVYLCASGRLAGVYEQYFGPGTRLTVT.

V usage is TRBV5-1 and J usage is TRBJ2-1, with 13 bases lining up with TRBD2. The CDR3 spans 15 residues. CDR1 and CDR2 (germline): SGHRS, YFSETQ. V trimming: 4 bases; J trimming: 7 bases; junction bases outside the gene matches: 5. CDR3 in DNA: TGCGCCAGCAGCCCCGGACTAGCGGGAGTTAATGAGCAGTTCTTC. It codes for CASSPGLAGVNEQFF.

The J gene is TRBJ1-5, the V gene TRBV19, with TRBD1 identical over 9 bases. This CDR3 is 15 amino acids long. V lost 5 bases and J lost 3; bases outside the gene matches: 5. Germline lookup yields CDR1 LNHDA and CDR2 SQIVND (reference sequence). The CDR3 region has the DNA TGTGCCAGTAGTCGGACAGGGGAGTTCAATCAGCCCCAGCATTTT. Translating it yields CASSRTGEFNQPQHF.

The genes are TRBV3-1 (or the pseudogene TRBV3-2) and TRBJ1-4; D is unclear. The CDR3 contains 14 residues. Germline CDR1 is LGHDT and CDR2 is YNNKEL (reference sequence). Trimming cost V 3 bases and J 7 bases, with 12 bases left between them. The CDR3 protein is CASSHRNEGEKLFF. The CDR3 nucleotides read TGTGCCAGCAGCCATAGAAACGAGGGTGAAAAACTGTTTTTT.

The J gene is TRBJ1-1, the V gene TRBV5-6, with 7 bases lining up with TRBD1. The CDR3 has 15 residues. J was trimmed by 1 base and V by 0 bases; bases with no gene match: 3. The germline gives CDR1 SGHDT, CDR2 YYEEEE. CDR3 bases: TGTGCCAGCAGCTTGGAAGGGACAGCGAACACTGAAGCTTTCTTT. The encoded protein is CASSLEGTANTEAFF.

J is TRBJ2-3 and V is TRBV29-1, with 7 nucleotides matching TRBD2. CDR3 length equals 14 residues. Germline CDR1 is SQVTM and CDR2 is ANQGSEA. The CDR3 sequence: CTISSRESTDTQYF. DNA of the CDR3: TGCACCATATCGTCGCGGGAGTCTACAGATACGCAGTATTTT.

The chain couples TRBV19 to TRBJ2-7; 7 nucleotides line up with TRBD1. J was trimmed by 5 bases and V by 1 base; bases with no gene match: 8. The germline V gene has CDR1 LNHDA and CDR2 SQIVND (reference sequence). CDR3 size: 15 residues. The CDR3 coding sequence is TGTGCCAGTAGTATAGGGTCCGGGACAGCAAACGAGCAGTACTTC. It yields the protein CASSIGSGTANEQYF.

CDR3 residues: CASSEVRGGYGGYTF. Here the CDR3 DNA reads TGCGCCAGCAGTGAAGTACGGGGAGGTTATGGCGGCTACACCTTC. V and J are TRBV10-2 and TRBJ1-2; D not certain. Trimming cost V 3 bases and J 8 bases, with 19 bases left between them. The CDR3 covers 15 residues. The V gene's germline CDR1 is WSHSY and CDR2 SAAADI.

The count of this clone is one. This rearrangement joins TRBV5-1 to TRBJ2-1; 12 bases are shared with TRBD2. The V gene end was trimmed by 4 bases and the J gene end by 0 bases; junction bases not matched to a gene: 5. Germline-derived CDR1 and CDR2 are SGHRS and YFSETQ. This CDR3 spans 17 amino acids. The CDR3, as DNA: TGCGCCAGCAGCCCGCAACTAGCGGGGGGCTCCTACAATGAGCAGTTCTTC. Translated: CASSPQLAGGSYNEQFF.